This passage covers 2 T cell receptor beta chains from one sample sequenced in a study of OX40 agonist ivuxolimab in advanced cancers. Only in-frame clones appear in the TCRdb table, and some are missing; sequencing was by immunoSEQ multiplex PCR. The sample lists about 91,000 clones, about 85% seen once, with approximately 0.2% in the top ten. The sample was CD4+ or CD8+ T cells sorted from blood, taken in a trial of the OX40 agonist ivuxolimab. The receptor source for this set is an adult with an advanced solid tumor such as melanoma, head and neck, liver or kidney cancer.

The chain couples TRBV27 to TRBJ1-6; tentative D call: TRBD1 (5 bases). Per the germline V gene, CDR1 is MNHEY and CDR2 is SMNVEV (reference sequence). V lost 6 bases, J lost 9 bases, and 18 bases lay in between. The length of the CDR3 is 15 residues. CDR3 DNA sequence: TGTGCCAGCAGATCGCGTGCAGGGATGGTTTCACCCCTCCACTTT. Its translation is CASRSRAGMVSPLHF.

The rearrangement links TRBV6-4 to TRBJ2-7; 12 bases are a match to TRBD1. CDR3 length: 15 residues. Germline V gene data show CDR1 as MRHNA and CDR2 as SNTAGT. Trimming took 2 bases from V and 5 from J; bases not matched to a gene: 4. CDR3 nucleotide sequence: TGTGCCAGCAGTGACGGGACAGGGGGCTTCAACGAGCAGTACGTC. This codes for CASSDGTGGFNEQYV.